These T cell receptor beta chains were read from a single sample in a study of shared clonotypes between healthy human individuals. Some clones are missing from TCRdb's copy, which holds only in-frame ones; the method was immunoSEQ multiplex PCR. The data hold about 470,000 clones, with roughly three quarters observed a single time. Sequencing was done on a sample of PBMCs. All receptors derive from a woman aged 40 to 50 in good health. Some clones in this sample may be carry-over from other donors' samples. The conserved cysteine and the conserved F or W are not part of the CDR3 here. D genes are given only for firm matches. Clone size is given for some rows only: seen once, a few or many times, or a class if the clone is expanded.

clone size: few
J gene: TRBJ2-5
V gene: TRBV9
D gene: -
CDR3 protein: ASSVVPFETQY

clone size: -
J gene: TRBJ2-5
V gene: TRBV27
D gene: -
CDR3 protein: ASSWGVKETQY

clone size: few
J gene: TRBJ1-2
V gene: TRBV27
D gene: -
CDR3 protein: ASSLSGSKGYGYT

clone size: once
J gene: TRBJ1-2
V gene: TRBV28
D gene: -
CDR3 protein: ASSPRQVYGYT

clone size: -
J gene: TRBJ2-1
V gene: TRBV20-1
D gene: -
CDR3 protein: SASMKNEQF

clone size: few
J gene: TRBJ2-3
V gene: TRBV9
D gene: TRBD2
CDR3 protein: ASSVLAGATDTQY

clone size: -
J gene: TRBJ1-1
V gene: TRBV29-1
D gene: -
CDR3 protein: SVEGSGTEAF

clone size: -
J gene: TRBJ1-5
V gene: TRBV7-8
D gene: -
CDR3 protein: ASSLARVQPQH

clone size: -
J gene: TRBJ1-5
V gene: TRBV12-2
D gene: -
CDR3 protein: ASRPFGPNQPQH

clone size: -
J gene: TRBJ1-1
V gene: TRBV6-4
D gene: -
CDR3 protein: ASSLEVDTEAF

clone size: -
J gene: TRBJ1-2
V gene: TRBV5-1
D gene: TRBD1
CDR3 protein: ASGDSDYGYT

clone size: -
J gene: TRBJ2-7
V gene: TRBV28
D gene: -
CDR3 protein: ASSILRVLSSYEQY

clone size: -
J gene: TRBJ2-3
V gene: TRBV28
D gene: TRBD1
CDR3 protein: ASSSRQGAATDTQY

clone size: -
J gene: TRBJ2-7
V gene: TRBV11-2
D gene: -
CDR3 protein: ASSLPGHLTEQY

clone size: -
J gene: TRBJ1-2
V gene: TRBV6-1
D gene: -
CDR3 protein: ASVTGNGGYT

clone size: -
J gene: TRBJ2-5
V gene: TRBV7-6
D gene: -
CDR3 protein: ASSPSLLDGTQY

clone size: -
J gene: TRBJ1-1
V gene: TRBV5-4
D gene: -
CDR3 protein: ASSLGQAGNTEAF